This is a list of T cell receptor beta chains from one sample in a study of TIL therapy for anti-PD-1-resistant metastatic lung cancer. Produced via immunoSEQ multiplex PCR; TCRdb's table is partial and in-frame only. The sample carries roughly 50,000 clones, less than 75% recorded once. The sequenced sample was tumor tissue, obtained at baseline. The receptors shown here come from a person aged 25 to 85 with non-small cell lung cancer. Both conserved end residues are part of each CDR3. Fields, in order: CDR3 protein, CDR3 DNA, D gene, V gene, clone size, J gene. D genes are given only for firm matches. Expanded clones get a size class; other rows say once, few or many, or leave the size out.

CASSLAYGGVNEQFF | TGTGCCAGCAGCTTGGCCTATGGAGGGGTCAATGAGCAGTTCTTC | NA | TRBV5-4 | NA | TRBJ2-1
CASSLAGASGGTQYF | TGTGCCAGCAGCTTGGCGGGAGCCAGTGGAGGGACCCAGTACTTC | TRBD2 | TRBV7-2 | few | TRBJ2-5
CASSPSAGRIETQYF | TGTGCCAGCAGCCCCTCAGCAGGGAGAATAGAGACCCAGTACTTC | NA | TRBV7-8 | NA | TRBJ2-5
CASSLDRAHSYEQYF | TGTGCCAGCAGCCTCGACAGAGCTCACTCCTACGAGCAGTACTTC | NA | TRBV11-2 | once | TRBJ2-7
CASSGDSNSNQPQHF | TGTGCCAGCAGTGGGGACAGCAATAGCAATCAGCCCCAGCATTTT | TRBD1 | TRBV7-6 | few | TRBJ1-5
CAWSGGNGPNQPQHF | TGTGCCTGGAGTGGGGGCAACGGGCCCAATCAGCCCCAGCATTTT | NA | TRBV30 | once | TRBJ1-5
CASSLAPPGGDWRFLTYEQYF | TGTGCCAGCAGCTTAGCACCCCCGGGGGGGGATTGGCGCTTTCTTACCTACGAGCAGTACTTC | TRBD2 | TRBV7-2 | few | TRBJ2-7
CASSLTSGRVDLRFF | TGTGCCAGCAGCCTGACTAGCGGGAGGGTCGATTTGCGGTTCTTC | TRBD2 | TRBV13 | NA | TRBJ2-1
CASSLVEQFF | TGTGCCAGCAGCCTAGTTGAGCAGTTCTTC | NA | TRBV7-9 | NA | TRBJ2-1
CASKFKFGTATNYEQYF | TGTGCCAGTAAATTTAAGTTCGGGACCGCGACGAACTACGAGCAGTACTTC | NA | TRBV19 | NA | TRBJ2-7
CAWSVLFNEQFF | TGTGCCTGGAGTGTACTCTTCAATGAGCAGTTCTTC | NA | TRBV30 | NA | TRBJ2-1
CSVERGQGETQYF | TGCAGCGTTGAAAGGGGTCAGGGAGAGACCCAGTACTTC | NA | TRBV29-1 | NA | TRBJ2-5
CASSLGGFGANVLTF | TGTGCCAGCAGCTTAGGTGGGTTCGGGGCCAACGTCCTGACTTTC | NA | TRBV7-2 | NA | TRBJ2-6
CASSQDLLGVGGYTF | TGCGCCAGCAGCCAAGATTTGTTAGGGGTAGGTGGCTACACCTTC | NA | TRBV4-1 | NA | TRBJ1-2
CASAGLATSDTQYF | TGTGCCAGCGCAGGGCTAGCGACCTCAGATACGCAGTATTTT | NA | TRBV7-2 | NA | TRBJ2-3
CASSKARDSYYEQYF | TGTGCCAGCAGCAAAGCTCGGGACAGTTACTACGAGCAGTACTTC | NA | TRBV21-1 | many | TRBJ2-7
CASSVTGGRDEQFF | TGTGCCAGCAGCGTAACGGGGGGGCGCGATGAGCAGTTCTTC | TRBD2 | TRBV7-3 | NA | TRBJ2-1
CASSPRQATNEKLFF | TGCGCCAGCAGCCCCCGACAAGCAACTAATGAAAAACTGTTTTTT | NA | TRBV5-1 | NA | TRBJ1-4
CSVEPQETQYF | TGCAGCGTTGAGCCCCAAGAGACCCAGTACTTC | NA | TRBV29-1 | NA | TRBJ2-5
CASSRNRNTEAFF | TGTGCCAGCAGCCGAAACAGGAACACTGAAGCTTTCTTT | NA | TRBV6-1 | NA | TRBJ1-1
CASGGTGENEQYF | TGTGCCAGCGGCGGGACAGGGGAAAACGAGCAGTACTTC | NA | TRBV21-1 | NA | TRBJ2-7
CASSLGHTNTEAFF | TGCGCCAGCAGCTTGGGGCACACGAACACTGAAGCTTTCTTT | NA | TRBV5-1 | NA | TRBJ1-1
CASSPRIYEQYF | TGTGCCAGCAGCCCCAGGATCTACGAGCAGTACTTC | NA | TRBV14 | NA | TRBJ2-7
CASGEFGLFPGNTIYF | TGTGCCAGTGGGGAGTTCGGGTTATTCCCTGGAAACACCATATATTTT | NA | TRBV13 | NA | TRBJ1-3
CASSLSGQGPSPQHF | TGCGCCAGCAGCTTATCGGGACAGGGACCATCGCCCCAGCATTTT | TRBD1 | TRBV5-1 | NA | TRBJ1-5
CASSEGTGGEKLFF | TGTGCCAGCAGTGAAGGGACAGGGGGCGAAAAACTGTTTTTT | TRBD1 | TRBV6-1 | NA | TRBJ1-4
CASSLGDRGRTGELFF | TGTGCCAGCAGCTTGGGGGACAGGGGGCGCACCGGGGAGCTGTTTTTT | TRBD1 | TRBV5-4 | NA | TRBJ2-2
CAWSVGFGQGWYSNQPQHF | TGTGCCTGGAGTGTCGGGTTCGGACAGGGCTGGTATAGCAATCAGCCCCAGCATTTT | TRBD1 | TRBV30 | NA | TRBJ1-5
CASSYLMGSLSYEQYF | TGTGCCAGCAGTTACCTCATGGGGTCACTCTCCTACGAGCAGTACTTC | NA | TRBV6-5 | NA | TRBJ2-7
CASSLSPHGPPNEQYF | TGTGCCAGCAGCTTAAGCCCCCACGGGCCTCCGAACGAGCAGTACTTC | NA | TRBV11-2 | NA | TRBJ2-7
CASSSPNFRSPEQYF | TGTGCCAGCAGTTCCCCCAACTTCAGGAGCCCCGAGCAGTACTTC | NA | TRBV27 | NA | TRBJ2-7
CASSSDSRGETQYF | TGTGCCAGCAGCTCGGACAGCAGAGGAGAGACCCAGTACTTC | NA | TRBV7-2 | NA | TRBJ2-5
CASSPPPSGSYNEQFF | TGTGCCAGCAGCCCACCACCTAGCGGTTCCTACAATGAGCAGTTCTTC | TRBD2 | TRBV5-4 | NA | TRBJ2-1
CTSRSWGSTSEQYF | TGTACCAGCAGGTCATGGGGTTCTACGTCGGAGCAGTACTTC | NA | TRBV6-5 | NA | TRBJ2-7
CASSSPGGRGTGELFF | TGTGCCAGCAGTTCCCCGGGCGGGAGAGGCACCGGGGAGCTGTTTTTT | TRBD2 | TRBV28 | NA | TRBJ2-2
CASSTSTGAAANTGELFF | TGTGCCAGTAGTACCTCAACCGGGGCGGCTGCGAACACCGGGGAGCTGTTTTTT | NA | TRBV19 | NA | TRBJ2-2
CASSPVGGTQYF | TGTGCCAGCAGTCCGGTGGGGGGGACCCAGTACTTC | NA | TRBV27 | NA | TRBJ2-5
CASSDIQGATGELFF | TGTGCCAGCAGCGACATCCAGGGGGCCACCGGGGAGCTGTTTTTT | TRBD1 | TRBV11-3 | NA | TRBJ2-2
CAWSVGGGETQYF | TGTGCCTGGAGTGTAGGGGGAGGAGAGACCCAGTACTTC | NA | TRBV30 | few | TRBJ2-5
CASTTGGNSPLHF | TGCGCCAGCACCACAGGGGGGAATTCACCCCTCCACTTT | TRBD1 | TRBV5-1 | NA | TRBJ1-6